The present T cell receptor (beta chain) was sequenced within a study of blood T cell repertoires in COVID-19. About the study: In each case, the material was cDNA or gDNA derived from T cells, B-cell-depleted T cells, or PBMCs.

V lost 6 bases and J lost 3, with 14 bases in between. Germline V gene data show CDR1 as KGHSH and CDR2 as LQKENI. The CDR3 consists of 14 residues. TCRdb's copy holds only in-frame clones and misses some; the assay was immunoSEQ multiplex PCR. The sample carries 160,000 or so clones, 75% to 85% recorded once. The receptor comes from a man in his forties who had recovered from COVID-19. The sample taken for sequencing was PBMCs or T cells enriched from blood (not recorded which). The V gene is TRBV18, the J gene TRBJ1-1, with TRBD1 as a possible D gene (5 bases). CDR3 sequence reads: CASSLGLRDTEAFF. The CDR3 nucleotides read TGTGCCAGCTCCTTGGGACTTCGAGACACTGAAGCTTTCTTT.